Included here is one T cell receptor beta chain sequence, with context. Antigen specificity is unknown. Drawn from each donor were around 9.1 milliliters of peripheral blood. With a J-beta primer mix and a sample-barcoded 5' primer, a second PCR ran about 7 to 12 cycles. Each TCR beta cDNA got a 12-nucleotide random molecular identifier. TCRdb itself ran the 5' RACE reads through MiXCR, one entry per CDR3 protein. The table includes about 1.7 million distinct CDR3 sequences, about 28% detected once. The ends were cut back, 0 bases at V and 6 bases at J, with 15 bases in the middle. CDR1 is SGHTA, CDR2 FQGNSA, per germline. This CDR3 has 16 residues. This specimen comes from a study of blood T cells in healthy people across ages. Study conclusions and caveats: Long-lived donors carried more naive CD4+ cells and greater diversity than aged donors.

The TCR originated in a woman in her 30s in good health. The chain carries TRBV7-2 and TRBJ2-4; D ambiguous. The sequencing input was blood. The CDR3 reads CASSLALGGIRNIQYF. CDR3 in DNA: TGTGCCAGCAGCTTAGCACTCGGCGGAATCCGAAACATTCAGTACTTC.